This T cell receptor (beta chain) came from a study of T cell clonotyping in hematopoietic cell transplantation. About the research overall: Cytoreduction preceded collection of pretransplant recipient samples. Study-wide points: At the given depth, recipient repertoires were over 95% de novo clonotypes. Cells were unsorted, so CD4 and CD8 contributions were not separated. Graft donor and pretransplant recipient Inverse Simpson Index values predicted broader posttransplant TCR diversity.

The protocol was immunoSEQ multiplex PCR, while the TCRdb copy is restricted to in-frame clones and leaves out a portion. The sample has 20,000 to 30,000 clones, 75% to 85% seen once; the top ten hold 24%. The time point is: recipient sample about 28 days before transplant, after cytoreduction. This clone has only a few counts. Its target is unknown. Additional DNA sequences in this sample encode the identical CDR3. The sequence derives from a woman aged 55 to 70 with acute myeloid leukemia. Some clones in this sample may be carry-over from other donors' samples. The source material was peripheral blood mononuclear cells, sampled before stem cell transplant.

The CDR3 region has the DNA TGCGCCAGCAGCCTTGGAGGGGAGCAGTTCTTC. Translation: CASSLGGEQFF. The chain couples TRBV5-1 to TRBJ2-1, with D possibly being TRBD2 (6 bases). Looked up from germline, CDR1 is SGHRS and CDR2 is YFSETQ. The CDR3 is 11 residues long. Trimming took 4 bases from V and 10 from J, leaving 9 bases between them. Full variable domain (remainder filled in from reference TRBV5-1 and TRBJ2-1): KAGVTQTPRYLIKTRGQQVTLSCSPISGHRSVSWYQQTPGQGLQFLFEYFSETQRNKGNFPGRFSGRQFSNSRSEMNVSTLELGDSALYLCASSLGGEQFFGPGTRLTVL.